The 23 T cell receptor beta chains below all came from one sample that was sequenced in a study of T cells after yellow fever vaccination. TCRdb re-called the 5' RACE reads through MiXCR, storing one row per CDR3 protein. The table lists 450,000 to 650,000 distinct CDR3 sequences, 21% of them singletons. The sequenced sample was PBMCs, obtained roughly 23 days after the first yellow fever vaccination. The receptors stem from a man younger than 30 who received the YFV17D yellow fever vaccine.

The rearrangement uses TRBV5-1 and TRBJ2-3; 8 nucleotides match TRBD1. V was clipped by 4 bases and J by 0 bases; unmatched bases: 7. CDR3 length: 16 residues. Germline V lookup: CDR1 SGHRS, CDR2 YFSETQ. CDR3 DNA sequence: TGCGCCAGCAGCGGGGAAGGACAGGGAAGCACAGATACGCAGTATTTT. Translating it yields CASSGEGQGSTDTQYF.

J is TRBJ2-2 and V is TRBV7-2; possibly TRBD1 for D (5 bases). CDR3 length: 15 residues. The germline gives CDR1 SGHTA, CDR2 FQGNSA. V was cut by 7 bases and J by 6 bases, with 18 bases left in between. The CDR3 spells CASTLLDSTPGELFF. The CDR3 DNA sequence: TGTGCCAGCACCCTCCTCGACAGTACACCCGGGGAGCTGTTTTTT. Together with reference TRBV7-2 and TRBJ2-2, the CDR3 gives the full variable domain: GAGVSQSPSNKVTEKGKDVELRCDPISGHTALYWYRQSLGQGLEFLIYFQGNSAPDKSGLPSDRFSAERTGGSVSTLTIQRTQQEDSAVYLCASTLLDSTPGELFFGEGSRLTVL.

This clonotype was detected many times. The chain carries TRBV7-2 and TRBJ2-3; TRBD2 aligns across 8 bases. The ends lost 6 bases at V and 3 bases at J; junction bases unmatched: 8. Germline V gene data show CDR1 as SGHTA and CDR2 as FQGNSA. The CDR3 runs to 15 residues. The CDR3 is CASRKIAGSTDTQYF. The CDR3, as DNA: TGTGCCAGCAGGAAAATAGCGGGATCGACAGATACGCAGTATTTT.

The CDR3 loop is CASSPRQENYGYTF. In DNA form, the CDR3 reads TGCGCCAGCAGCCCTAGACAGGAAAACTATGGCTACACCTTC. The chain joins TRBV5-1 to TRBJ1-2; the D gene is possibly TRBD1 (6 bases). The germline V gene has CDR1 SGHRS and CDR2 YFSETQ. The CDR3 length is 14 residues. Trimming shortened V by 4 bases and J by 2 bases, and 12 bases separated the two germline ends.

There are a few counts of this clonotype. V gene TRBV5-6 combines with J gene TRBJ2-1, with 8 bases that match TRBD2. Trimming cost V 4 bases and J 8 bases; bases outside gene matches: 5. Germline V CDR1 and CDR2: SGHDT, YYEEEE. This CDR3 contains 13 residues. The CDR3 reads CASSEGTSDEQFF. The CDR3 DNA follows: TGTGCCAGCAGCGAAGGGACTAGTGATGAGCAGTTCTTC.

This chain uses TRBV18 with TRBJ2-7; D is ambiguous. CDR1 is KGHSH and CDR2 is LQKENI in the germline V gene. Between the trimmed V and J ends, which lost 1 base and 0 bases, there was a span of 10 bases. The CDR3 totals 15 residues. The CDR3 coding sequence is TGTGCCAGCTCACCACGGGCAGAGAGCTCCTACGAGCAGTACTTC. It encodes CASSPRAESSYEQYF.

J is TRBJ2-3 and V is TRBV7-6, with 10 bases identical to TRBD2. This CDR3 region has 14 residues. Per the germline V gene, CDR1 is SGHVS and CDR2 is FNYEAQ. Trimming removed 6 bases from V and 6 bases from J; junction bases left unmatched: 6. The CDR3 DNA follows: TGTGCCAGCAGGCTAGCGGGGGAGGTGGATACGCAGTATTTT. This sequence encodes CASRLAGEVDTQYF.

This clonotype was counted only a few times. J is TRBJ1-6 and V is TRBV10-3; 7 bases agree with TRBD1. The germline V gene has CDR1 ENHRY and CDR2 SYGVKD. The CDR3 runs 15 residues. The V segment lost 2 bases and the J segment 10 bases; nucleotides outside the gene matches: 8. CDR3 DNA: TGTGCCATCAGTGAGGCGACAGGGTATGGGTCACCCCTCCACTTT. Translating gives CAISEATGYGSPLHF.

V gene TRBV19 combines with J gene TRBJ2-7; 12 positions match TRBD1. CDR1 and CDR2 from the germline V gene are LNHDA and SQIVND (reference sequence). With 8 bases clipped from V and 5 bases from J, the junction kept 4 bases outside the gene matches. The length of the CDR3 is 13 residues. This CDR3 is CASAGTGGNEQYF. The CDR3 DNA reads TGTGCCAGTGCCGGGACAGGGGGCAACGAGCAGTACTTC.

The chain joins TRBV4-3 to TRBJ1-1; D is unclear. Per germline, CDR1 LGHNA and CDR2 YSLEER. This CDR3 has 15 amino acids. V lost 0 bases and J 2 bases, leaving 10 bases between the germline ends. CDR3 coding DNA: TGCGCCAGCAGCCAAGACTCGAGGTTTAACACTGAAGCTTTCTTT. Its translation is CASSQDSRFNTEAFF.

This clonotype appeared a few times. The rearrangement links TRBV6-1 to TRBJ2-3; perhaps TRBD1 as D (5 bases). V was shortened by 2 bases and J by 4 bases, with 10 bases between the two germline ends. CDR1 and CDR2 (germline): MNHNS, SASEGT. The CDR3 length is 14 residues. CDR3: CASSESPRADTQYF. The CDR3 DNA follows: TGTGCCAGCAGTGAATCCCCCAGGGCAGATACGCAGTATTTT.

This clonotype showed up just a few times. This chain connects TRBV5-1 to TRBJ2-7, with D tentatively TRBD2 (6 bases). The CDR3 spans 15 residues. With 1 base removed from V and 3 bases from J, the gap between germline ends came to 14 bases. Germline CDR1 SGHRS, CDR2 YFSETQ. The CDR3 nucleotides are TGCGCCAGCAGCTTGTACGGGGGACTGATCTACGAGCAGTACTTC. It is translated as CASSLYGGLIYEQYF.

A few counts support this clonotype. This chain joins TRBV20-1 and TRBJ2-7; D is undetermined. The germline V gene encodes CDR1 DFQATT and CDR2 SNEGSKA (reference sequence). The CDR3 is 11 residues long. Trimming cost V 3 bases and J 2 bases, with 5 bases left between them. Written as DNA, the CDR3 is TGCAGTGCTAGCGAAACCTACGAGCAGTACTTC. Its translation: CSASETYEQYF.

This rearrangement joins TRBV3-1 to TRBJ2-2; D is perhaps TRBD1 (6 bases). There are 17 residues in the CDR3. Trimming pared 1 base from V and 8 bases from J, leaving 20 bases between. Looked up from germline, CDR1 is LGHDT and CDR2 is YNNKEL (reference sequence). The CDR3 nucleotides read TGTGCCAGCAGCCAAGGTCTGTTGGGGGCGTACCCGGGGGAGCTGTTTTTT. It is translated as CASSQGLLGAYPGELFF.

The chain uses TRBV20-1 and TRBJ2-1; weak D call: TRBD1 (6 bases). CDR3 length: 15 residues. Germline V lookup: CDR1 DFQATT, CDR2 SNEGSKA (reference sequence). Trimming took 2 bases from V and 0 from J, leaving 11 bases between them. In DNA, the CDR3 is TGCAGTGCTAGAAGCACAGGGAGCTCCTACAATGAGCAGTTCTTC. Its protein is CSARSTGSSYNEQFF.

This CDR3 is CASGSGTGIHEQYF. DNA of the CDR3: TGTGCTAGTGGATCCGGGACAGGGATCCACGAGCAGTACTTC. The chain carries TRBV12-5 and TRBJ2-7; 9 bases line up with TRBD1. J was trimmed by 5 bases and V by 6 bases; bases with no gene match: 8. The germline gives CDR1 LGHNT, CDR2 FRNRAP. The CDR3 loop spans 14 amino acids.

This clonotype showed up just a few times. The CDR3: CALCPGGTNEKLFF. The CDR3 coding sequence is TGTGCCTTGTGCCCGGGTGGGACCAATGAAAAACTGTTTTTT. The chain is built from TRBV30 and TRBJ1-4; D possibly corresponds to TRBD1 (5 bases). Germline V gene sequence: CDR1 GTSNPN, CDR2 SVGIG (reference sequence). Trimming removed 7 bases from V and 5 bases from J, with 17 bases in between. CDR3 length: 14 residues.

This rearrangement joins TRBV12-3 or TRBV12-4 to TRBJ2-5; 8 bases are a match to TRBD1. The CDR3 sequence is 15 residues long. J gave up 5 bases and V 3 bases, and 8 bases lay outside the gene matches. In nucleotides, the CDR3 is TGTGCCAGCAGTTTTTTAGACAGGGGTTGGGAGACCCAGTACTTC. As protein: CASSFLDRGWETQYF.

V and J are TRBV12-3 or TRBV12-4 and TRBJ2-6; 9 bases agree with TRBD1. The CDR3 is 16 residues long. After removal of 7 bases from V and 2 bases from J, the junction contained 6 bases not matched to a gene. In nucleotides, the CDR3 is TGTGCCAGCACCTGGGACAGGGTTACTGGGGCCAACGTCCTGACTTTC. Translated: CASTWDRVTGANVLTF.

This chain joins TRBV7-9 and TRBJ2-7; D tentatively reads TRBD1 or TRBD2 (5 bases each). The CDR3 is made up of 15 amino acids. From germline, CDR1 is SEHNR and CDR2 FQNEAQ (reference sequence). V was clipped by 8 bases and J by 2 bases, with 19 bases between them. CDR3 loop: CASHEPGPPTYEQYF. Here the CDR3 DNA reads TGTGCCAGCCACGAACCGGGACCGCCGACCTACGAGCAGTACTTC.

This clonotype was detected only a few times. The chain recombines TRBV10-3 with TRBJ2-2; 8 bases line up with TRBD2. Trimming cost V 11 bases and J 1 base; bases outside gene matches: 6. This CDR3 spans 14 amino acids. CDR1 is ENHRY and CDR2 is SYGVKD in the germline V gene. DNA for the CDR3: TGTGCCCTCCGAGCGGGGGAGAACACCGGGGAGCTGTTTTTT. Residues: CALRAGENTGELFF.

In this sample, this clonotype turned up a few times. The V call is TRBV7-9, the J call TRBJ2-2, with 11 bases fitting TRBD2. CDR3 length: 16 residues. In germline, CDR1 is SEHNR, CDR2 FQNEAQ (reference sequence). V shed 6 bases, J shed 5 bases, and the junction held 8 bases outside the gene matches. CDR3 sequence reads: CASRLGTSGGTGELFF. The DNA of the CDR3 is TGTGCCAGCAGGCTAGGGACTAGCGGCGGTACCGGGGAGCTGTTTTTT.

This clonotype has at least ten counts. In DNA form, the CDR3 reads TGTGCCAGCAGCCCGGCGCGGACTAGCGGGGGCACAGATACGCAGTATTTT. Amino acid sequence: CASSPARTSGGTDTQYF. The gene calls are TRBV5-8 and TRBJ2-3; 12 bases map to TRBD2. This CDR3 has 17 amino acids. The germline CDR1 and CDR2 sequences are SGHTS and YDEGEE. V was clipped by 4 bases and J by 1 base; unmatched bases: 7.